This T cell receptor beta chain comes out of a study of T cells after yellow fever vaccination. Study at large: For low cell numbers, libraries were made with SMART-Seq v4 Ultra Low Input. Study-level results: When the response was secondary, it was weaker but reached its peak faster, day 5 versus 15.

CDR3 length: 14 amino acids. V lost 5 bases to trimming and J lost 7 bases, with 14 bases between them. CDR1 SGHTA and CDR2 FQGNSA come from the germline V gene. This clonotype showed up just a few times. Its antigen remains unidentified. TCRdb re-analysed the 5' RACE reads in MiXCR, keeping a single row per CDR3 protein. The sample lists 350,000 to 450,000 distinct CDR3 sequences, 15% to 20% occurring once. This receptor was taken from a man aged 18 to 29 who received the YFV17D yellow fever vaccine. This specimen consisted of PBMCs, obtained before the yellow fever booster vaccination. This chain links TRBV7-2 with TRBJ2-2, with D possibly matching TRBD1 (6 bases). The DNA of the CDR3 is TGTGCCAGCAGCCAAGAACAGGGCGGCGGGGAGCTGTTTTTT. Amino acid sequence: CASSQEQGGGELFF.